This T cell receptor (beta chain) is drawn from a study of T cell responses to AZD1222 COVID-19 vaccine. The study, taken as a whole, reports: Spike-specific TCR breadth and depth rose after two AZD1222 doses. Repertoires were collected only later (after the peak T cell response had occurred). Females outnumbered males among donors, who were mostly white British; clonal diversity was possibly underestimated.

Second-dose groups at about 4 or about 12 weeks were pooled. TCRdb's table, derived via immunoSEQ multiplex PCR, lists solely in-frame clones and lacks some. The sample has some 140,000 clones; about nine tenths are singletons. In regard to this clone: Antigen unknown.

The trim removed 0 bases at V and 4 bases at J, leaving 6 bases unmatched. The CDR3 covers 16 residues. Germline V gene data show CDR1 as SGDLS and CDR2 as YYNGEE. This clonotype was obtained from an adult who received the AZD1222 COVID-19 vaccine. The chain is built from TRBV9 and TRBJ1-1, with 10 bases identical to TRBD1. Sequences were derived from peripheral blood, sampled 28 days after the second AZD1222 dose. The CDR3 DNA sequence: TGTGCCAGCAGCGTAGGGGACAGGGGTTGGAGCACTGAAGCTTTCTTT. Translating gives CASSVGDRGWSTEAFF.